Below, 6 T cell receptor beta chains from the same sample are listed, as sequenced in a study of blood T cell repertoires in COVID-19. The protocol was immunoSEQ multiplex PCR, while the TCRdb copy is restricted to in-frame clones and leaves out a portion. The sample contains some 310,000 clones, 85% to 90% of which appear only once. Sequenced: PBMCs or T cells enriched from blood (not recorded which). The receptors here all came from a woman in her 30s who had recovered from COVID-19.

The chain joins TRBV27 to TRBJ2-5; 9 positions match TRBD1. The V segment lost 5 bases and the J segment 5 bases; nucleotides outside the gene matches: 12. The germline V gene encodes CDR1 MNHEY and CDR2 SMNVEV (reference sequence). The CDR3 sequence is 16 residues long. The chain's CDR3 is CASSPRPGQGRETQYF. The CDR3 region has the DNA TGTGCCAGCAGTCCCCGGCCGGGACAGGGTCGGGAGACCCAGTACTTC.

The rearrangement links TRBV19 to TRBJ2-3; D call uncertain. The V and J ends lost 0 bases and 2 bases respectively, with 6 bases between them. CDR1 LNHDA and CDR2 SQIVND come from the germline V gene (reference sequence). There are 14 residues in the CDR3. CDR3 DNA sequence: TGTGCCAGTAGTATAGACTACCCCACAGATACGCAGTATTTT. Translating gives CASSIDYPTDTQYF.

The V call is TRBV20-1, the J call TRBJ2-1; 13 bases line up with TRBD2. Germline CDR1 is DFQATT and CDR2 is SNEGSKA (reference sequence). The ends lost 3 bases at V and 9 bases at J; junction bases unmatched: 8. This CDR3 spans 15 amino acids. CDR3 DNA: TGCAGTGCTAGTGATGGACTAGCGGGAGTTGGTGAGCAGTTCTTC. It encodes CSASDGLAGVGEQFF.

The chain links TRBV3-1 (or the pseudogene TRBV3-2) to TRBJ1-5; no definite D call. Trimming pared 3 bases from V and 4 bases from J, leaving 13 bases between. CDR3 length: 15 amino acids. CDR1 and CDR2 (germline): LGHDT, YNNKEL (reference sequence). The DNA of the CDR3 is TGTGCCAGCAGCCAGACGGGGTTGGGTAATCAGCCCCAGCATTTT. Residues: CASSQTGLGNQPQHF.

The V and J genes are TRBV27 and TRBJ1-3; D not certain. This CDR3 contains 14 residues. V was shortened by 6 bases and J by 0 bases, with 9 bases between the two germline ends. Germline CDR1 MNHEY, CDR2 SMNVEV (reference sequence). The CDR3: CASRPDYSGNTIYF. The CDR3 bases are TGTGCCAGCAGGCCTGACTACTCTGGAAACACCATATATTTT.

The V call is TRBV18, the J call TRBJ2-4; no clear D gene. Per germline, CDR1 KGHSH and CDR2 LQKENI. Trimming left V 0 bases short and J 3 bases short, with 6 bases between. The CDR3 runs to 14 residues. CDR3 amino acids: CASSPPVSKNIQYF. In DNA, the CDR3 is TGTGCCAGCTCACCACCGGTTAGCAAAAACATTCAGTACTTC.